One sample yielded the 5 T cell receptor beta chains listed below, sequenced in a study of beta chain features in type 1 diabetes. All of the isolated RNA was reverse transcribed, so expressed TCRB transcripts were sequenced. TCRdb's table, derived via immunoSEQ multiplex PCR, lists solely in-frame clones and lacks some. The top ten clones hold 0.5% to 0.65% of a sample with roughly 140,000 clones, around 8% of them seen once. The sequenced sample consisted of central memory CD4+ T cells from blood. These receptor sequences come from a man aged 18 to 30 in good health.

This clone was counted only a few times. V gene TRBV14 combines with J gene TRBJ2-5; 7 nucleotides match TRBD1. The germline CDR1 and CDR2 sequences are SGHDN and FVKESK. The CDR3 spans 15 residues. V gave up 4 bases and J gave up 5 bases; unmatched junction bases: 10. This CDR3 is CASSLKTGLGETQYF. CDR3 nucleotides: TGTGCCAGCAGCCTTAAGACAGGGCTGGGGGAGACCCAGTACTTC.

This clone was detected ten times or more. The rearrangement joins TRBV7-2 to TRBJ2-1; 12 bases map to TRBD2. Germline lookup yields CDR1 SGHTA and CDR2 FQGNSA. The V segment lost 2 bases and the J segment 5 bases; nucleotides outside the gene matches: 1. The CDR3 contains 15 residues. The CDR3 DNA sequence: TGTGCCAGCAGCTTATGGACTAGCGGGAACAATGAGCAGTTCTTC. This codes for CASSLWTSGNNEQFF. The full variable domain, with the rest looked up from reference TRBV7-2 and TRBJ2-1, is GAGVSQSPSNKVTEKGKDVELRCDPISGHTALYWYRQSLGQGLEFLIYFQGNSAPDKSGLPSDRFSAERTGGSVSTLTIQRTQQEDSAVYLCASSLWTSGNNEQFFGPGTRLTVL.

The chain joins TRBV6-5 to TRBJ2-1; D call uncertain. CDR3 length equals 12 residues. The V and J ends lost 7 bases and 5 bases respectively, with 9 bases between them. Germline V gene sequence: CDR1 MNHEY, CDR2 SVGAGI. CDR3 amino acids: CASTRGNNEQFF. As DNA, the CDR3 is TGTGCCAGCACCAGAGGAAACAATGAGCAGTTCTTC.

A few counts support this clone. The chain recombines TRBV5-4 with TRBJ1-2, with TRBD1 as a possible D gene (6 bases). Trimming shortened V by 5 bases and J by 8 bases, and 22 bases separated the two germline ends. From germline, CDR1 is SGHNT and CDR2 YYREEE (reference sequence). CDR3 length equals 15 residues. The CDR3 sequence is CASRPGTTLTIGYTF. In DNA form, the CDR3 reads TGTGCCAGCAGGCCTGGGACAACCCTAACTATAGGCTACACCTTC.

J is TRBJ2-5 and V is TRBV9, with a possible D match to TRBD1 (6 bases). CDR3 size: 14 residues. Germline values: CDR1 SGDLS, CDR2 YYNGEE. Trimming stripped 3 bases from V and 3 bases from J, with 12 bases between. CDR3 protein: CASSAQQGKETQYF. CDR3 bases: TGTGCCAGCAGCGCGCAACAGGGAAAAGAGACCCAGTACTTC.